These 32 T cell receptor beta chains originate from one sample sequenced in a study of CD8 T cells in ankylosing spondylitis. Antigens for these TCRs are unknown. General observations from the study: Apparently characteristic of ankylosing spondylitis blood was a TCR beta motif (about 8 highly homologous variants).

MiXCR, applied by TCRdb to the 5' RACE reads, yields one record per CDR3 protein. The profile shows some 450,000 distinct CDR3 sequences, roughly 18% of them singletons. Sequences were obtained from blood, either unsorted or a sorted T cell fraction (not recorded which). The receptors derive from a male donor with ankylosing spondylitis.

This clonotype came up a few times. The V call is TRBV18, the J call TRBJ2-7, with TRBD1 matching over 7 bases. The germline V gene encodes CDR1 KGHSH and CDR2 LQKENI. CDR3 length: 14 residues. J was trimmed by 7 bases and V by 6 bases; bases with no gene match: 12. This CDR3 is CASSPGQALGEQYF. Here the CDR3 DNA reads TGTGCCAGCTCGCCTGGACAGGCGCTAGGGGAGCAGTACTTC.

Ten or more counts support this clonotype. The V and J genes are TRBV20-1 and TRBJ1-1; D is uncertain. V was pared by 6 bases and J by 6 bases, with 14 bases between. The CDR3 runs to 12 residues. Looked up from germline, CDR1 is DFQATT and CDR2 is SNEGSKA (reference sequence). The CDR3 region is CSAFGWGSEAFF. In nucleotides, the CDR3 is TGCAGTGCCTTTGGGTGGGGTTCTGAAGCTTTCTTT.

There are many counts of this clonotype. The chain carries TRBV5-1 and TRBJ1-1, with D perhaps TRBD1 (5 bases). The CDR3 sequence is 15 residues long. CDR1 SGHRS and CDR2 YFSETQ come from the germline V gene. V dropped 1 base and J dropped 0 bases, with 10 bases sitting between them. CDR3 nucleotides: TGCGCCAGCAGCTTGAGGGGCATCTTGAACACTGAAGCTTTCTTT. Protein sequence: CASSLRGILNTEAFF.

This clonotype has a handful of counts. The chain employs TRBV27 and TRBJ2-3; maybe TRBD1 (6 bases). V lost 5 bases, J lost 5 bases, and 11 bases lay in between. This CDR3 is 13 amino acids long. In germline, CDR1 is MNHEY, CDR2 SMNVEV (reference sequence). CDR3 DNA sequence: TGTGCCAGCAGTCAATCGACAGGAGATACGCAGTATTTT. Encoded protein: CASSQSTGDTQYF.

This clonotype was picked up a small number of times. CDR3 sequence (DNA): TGCAGTGCCGCAAGTGGACACCCCGGCACAGATACGCAGTATTTT. Its protein is CSAASGHPGTDTQYF. The gene calls are TRBV20-1 and TRBJ2-3, with a weak D call TRBD1 (5 bases). Germline V gene lookup returns CDR1 DFQATT and CDR2 SNEGSKA (reference sequence). The CDR3 loop spans 15 amino acids. V lost 6 bases and J 1 base, leaving 17 bases between the germline ends.

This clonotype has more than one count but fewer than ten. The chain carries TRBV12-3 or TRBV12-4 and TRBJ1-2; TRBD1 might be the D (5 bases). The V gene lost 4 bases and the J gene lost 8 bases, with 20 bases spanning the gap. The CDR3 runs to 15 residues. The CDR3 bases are TGTGCCAGCAGTTGGGGCAGCGGGTTCCTCACAGGCTACACCTTC. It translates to CASSWGSGFLTGYTF.

The CDR3 nucleotides read TGCAGTGCCCCAGAGGGTTTAGGAAACACCATATATTTT. This codes for CSAPEGLGNTIYF. The gene calls are TRBV20-1 and TRBJ1-3; D remains unclear. The CDR3 sequence is 13 residues long. V was trimmed by 6 bases and J by 4 bases, leaving 13 bases between them. CDR1 is DFQATT and CDR2 is SNEGSKA in the germline V gene (reference sequence).

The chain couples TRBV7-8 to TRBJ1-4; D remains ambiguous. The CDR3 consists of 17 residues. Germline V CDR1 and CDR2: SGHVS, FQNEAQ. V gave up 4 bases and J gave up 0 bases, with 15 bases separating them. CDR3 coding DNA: TGTGCCAGCAGCTACCGACGGTTCCTCACAACTAATGAAAAACTGTTTTTT. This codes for CASSYRRFLTTNEKLFF.

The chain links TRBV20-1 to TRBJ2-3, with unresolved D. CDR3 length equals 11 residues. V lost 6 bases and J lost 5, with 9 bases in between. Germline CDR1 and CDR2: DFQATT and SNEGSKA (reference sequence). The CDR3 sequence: CSASMGDTQYF. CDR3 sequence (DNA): TGCAGTGCCAGCATGGGAGATACGCAGTATTTT.

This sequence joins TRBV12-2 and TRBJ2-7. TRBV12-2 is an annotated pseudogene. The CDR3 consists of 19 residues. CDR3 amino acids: CASRFPKRCLGGEPYEQYF. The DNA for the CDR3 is TGTGCAAGTCGCTTCCCCAAACGATGCCTGGGTGGGGAACCTTACGAGCAGTACTTC.

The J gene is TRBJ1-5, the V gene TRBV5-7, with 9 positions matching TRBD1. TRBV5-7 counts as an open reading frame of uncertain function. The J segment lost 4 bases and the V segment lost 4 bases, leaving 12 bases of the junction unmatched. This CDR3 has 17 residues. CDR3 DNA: TGTGCCAGCAGCACCCGGGACAGGGCCGTACCAAATCAGCCCCAGCATTTT. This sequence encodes CASSTRDRAVPNQPQHF.

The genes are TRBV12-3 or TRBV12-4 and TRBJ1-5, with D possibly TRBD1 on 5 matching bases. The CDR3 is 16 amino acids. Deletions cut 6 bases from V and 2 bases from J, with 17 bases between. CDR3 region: CASSPGGGGGNQPQHF. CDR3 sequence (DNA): TGTGCCAGCAGCCCCGGGGGGGGAGGTGGCAATCAGCCCCAGCATTTT.

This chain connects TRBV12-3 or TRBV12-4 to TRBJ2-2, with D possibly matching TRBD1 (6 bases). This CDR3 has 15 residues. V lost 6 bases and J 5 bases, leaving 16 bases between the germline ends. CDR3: CASSAQGMITGELFF. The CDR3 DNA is TGTGCCAGCAGCGCACAGGGTATGATTACCGGGGAGCTGTTTTTT.

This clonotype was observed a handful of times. The CDR3 DNA reads TGCAGTGCTAGAGCTGGGACAGGGGGCGATCCCCAGCATTTT. Translation: CSARAGTGGDPQHF. The V and J genes are TRBV20-1 and TRBJ1-5; TRBD1 matches at 12 bases. Germline-derived CDR1 and CDR2 are DFQATT and SNEGSKA (reference sequence). V lost 1 base and J lost 10; bases outside the gene matches: 5. The CDR3 has 14 amino acids.

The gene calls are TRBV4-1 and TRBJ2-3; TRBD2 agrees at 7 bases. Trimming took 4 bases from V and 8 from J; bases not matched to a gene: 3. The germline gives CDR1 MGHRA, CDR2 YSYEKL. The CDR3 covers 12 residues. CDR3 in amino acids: CASSPSGVTQYF. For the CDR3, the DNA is TGCGCCAGCAGCCCAAGCGGGGTTACGCAGTATTTT.

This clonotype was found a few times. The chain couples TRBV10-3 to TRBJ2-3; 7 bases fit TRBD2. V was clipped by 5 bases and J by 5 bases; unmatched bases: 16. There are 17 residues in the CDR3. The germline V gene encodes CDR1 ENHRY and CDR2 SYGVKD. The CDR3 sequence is CAISFGASGYLGDTQYF. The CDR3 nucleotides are TGTGCCATCAGTTTCGGCGCTAGCGGATACCTCGGAGATACGCAGTATTTT.

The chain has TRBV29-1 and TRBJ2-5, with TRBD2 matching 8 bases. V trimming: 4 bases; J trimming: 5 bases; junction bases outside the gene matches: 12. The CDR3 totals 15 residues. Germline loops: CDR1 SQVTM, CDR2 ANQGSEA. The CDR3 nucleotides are TGCAGCGTTGTATATGGTAGCGGGGTCGTGGAGACCCAGTACTTC. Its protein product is CSVVYGSGVVETQYF.

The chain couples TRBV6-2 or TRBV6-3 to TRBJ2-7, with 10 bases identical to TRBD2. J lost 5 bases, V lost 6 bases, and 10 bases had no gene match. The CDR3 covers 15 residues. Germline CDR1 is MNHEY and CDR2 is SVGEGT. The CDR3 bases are TGTGCCAGCAGCAATCCCGGGACTAGCGTCCACGAGCAGTACTTC. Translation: CASSNPGTSVHEQYF.

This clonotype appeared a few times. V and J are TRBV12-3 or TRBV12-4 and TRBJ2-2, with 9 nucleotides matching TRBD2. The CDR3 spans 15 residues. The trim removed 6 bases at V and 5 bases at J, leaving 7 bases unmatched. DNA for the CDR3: TGTGCCAGCAGGCCCAGCGGGGGGAGGACCGGGGAGCTGTTTTTT. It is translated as CASRPSGGRTGELFF.

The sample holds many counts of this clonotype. The CDR3 here is CASSQTGTNSPLHF. CDR3 nucleotides: TGTGCCAGCAGTCAGACAGGGACTAATTCACCCCTCCACTTT. The chain has TRBV2 and TRBJ1-6, with 7 bases that match TRBD1. The J segment lost 6 bases and the V segment lost 5 bases, leaving 4 bases of the junction unmatched. CDR3 length: 14 residues. CDR1 and CDR2 from the germline V gene are SNHLY and FYNNEI.

CDR3: CASSLGQTPYNEQFF. The CDR3 DNA reads as TGTGCCAGCAGCTTAGGACAAACGCCCTACAATGAGCAGTTCTTC. This chain links TRBV7-4 with TRBJ2-1; D not certain. This CDR3 region has 15 residues. V was shortened by 1 base and J by 2 bases, with 9 bases between the two germline ends. CDR1 is SGHVT, CDR2 SQSDAQ, per germline.

For the CDR3, the DNA is TGTGCCAGCAGCTTTGACCCCGGAGGGTCTAACTATGGCTACACCTTC. As protein: CASSFDPGGSNYGYTF. V gene TRBV7-6 combines with J gene TRBJ1-2; D is ambiguous. Trimming pared 3 bases from V and 0 bases from J, leaving 14 bases between. This CDR3 spans 16 amino acids. Looked up from germline, CDR1 is SGHVS and CDR2 is FNYEAQ.

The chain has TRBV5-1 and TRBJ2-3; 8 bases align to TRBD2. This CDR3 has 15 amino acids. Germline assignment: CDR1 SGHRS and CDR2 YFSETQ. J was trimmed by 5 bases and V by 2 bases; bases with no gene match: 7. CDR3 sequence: CASSFQSAGGDTQYF. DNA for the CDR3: TGCGCCAGCAGCTTCCAGAGCGCGGGAGGAGATACGCAGTATTTT.

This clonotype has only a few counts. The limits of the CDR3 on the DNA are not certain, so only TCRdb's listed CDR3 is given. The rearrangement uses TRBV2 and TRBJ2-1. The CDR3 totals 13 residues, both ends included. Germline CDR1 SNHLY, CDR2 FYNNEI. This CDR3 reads CASILGYGNEQFF.

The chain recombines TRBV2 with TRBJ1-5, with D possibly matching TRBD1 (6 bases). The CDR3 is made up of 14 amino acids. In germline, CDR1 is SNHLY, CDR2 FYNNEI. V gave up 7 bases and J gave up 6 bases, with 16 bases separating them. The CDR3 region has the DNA TGTGCCAGCAACATACAGGGTTTGTTTCAGCCCCAGCATTTT. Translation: CASNIQGLFQPQHF. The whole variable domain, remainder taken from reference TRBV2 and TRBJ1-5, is EPEVTQTPSHQVTQMGQEVILRCVPISNHLYFYWYRQILGQKVEFLVSFYNNEISEKSEIFDDQFSVERPDGSNFTLKIRSTKLEDSAMYFCASNIQGLFQPQHFGDGTRLSIL.

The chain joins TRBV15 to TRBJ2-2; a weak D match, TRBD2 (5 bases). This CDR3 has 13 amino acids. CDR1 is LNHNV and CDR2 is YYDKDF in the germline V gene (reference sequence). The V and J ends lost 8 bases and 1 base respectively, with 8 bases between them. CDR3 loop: CATEGLNTGELFF. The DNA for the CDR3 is TGTGCCACCGAAGGACTGAACACCGGGGAGCTGTTTTTT.

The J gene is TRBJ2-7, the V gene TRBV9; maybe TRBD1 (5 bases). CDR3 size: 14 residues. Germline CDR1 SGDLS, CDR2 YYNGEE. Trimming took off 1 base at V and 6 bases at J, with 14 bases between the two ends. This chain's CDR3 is CASSVSQGFGEQYF. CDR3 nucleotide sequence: TGTGCCAGCAGCGTATCCCAGGGATTTGGCGAGCAGTACTTC.

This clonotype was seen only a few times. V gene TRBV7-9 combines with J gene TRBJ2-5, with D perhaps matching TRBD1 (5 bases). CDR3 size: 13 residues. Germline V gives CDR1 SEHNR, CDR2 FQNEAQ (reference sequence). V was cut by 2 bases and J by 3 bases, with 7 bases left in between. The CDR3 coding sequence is TGTGCCAGCAGCTTATCAGGGAAAGAGACCCAGTACTTC. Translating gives CASSLSGKETQYF.

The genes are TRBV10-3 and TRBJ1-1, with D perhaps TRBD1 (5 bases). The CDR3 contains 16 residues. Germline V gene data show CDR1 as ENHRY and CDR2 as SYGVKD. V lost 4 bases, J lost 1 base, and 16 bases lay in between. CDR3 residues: CAISGSVRGPNTEAFF. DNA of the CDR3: TGTGCCATCAGTGGCTCGGTCCGGGGACCGAACACTGAAGCTTTCTTT.

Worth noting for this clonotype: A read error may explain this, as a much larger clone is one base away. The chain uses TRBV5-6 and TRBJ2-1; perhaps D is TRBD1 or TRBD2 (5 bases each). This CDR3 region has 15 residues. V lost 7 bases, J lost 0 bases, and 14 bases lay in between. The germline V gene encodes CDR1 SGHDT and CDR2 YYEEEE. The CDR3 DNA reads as TGTGCCAGCGGCCCCCGGGACCGCTCCTACAATGAGCAGTTCTTC. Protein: CASGPRDRSYNEQFF.

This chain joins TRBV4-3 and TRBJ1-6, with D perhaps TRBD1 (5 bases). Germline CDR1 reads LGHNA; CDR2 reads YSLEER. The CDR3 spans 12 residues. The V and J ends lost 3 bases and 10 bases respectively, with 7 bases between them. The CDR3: CASSHGGSPLHF. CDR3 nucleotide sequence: TGCGCCAGCAGCCACGGGGGGTCACCCCTCCACTTT.

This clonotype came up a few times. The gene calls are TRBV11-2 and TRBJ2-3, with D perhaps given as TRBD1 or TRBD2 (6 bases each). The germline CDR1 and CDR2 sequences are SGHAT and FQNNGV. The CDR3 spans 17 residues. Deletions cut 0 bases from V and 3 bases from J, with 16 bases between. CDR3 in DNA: TGTGCCAGCAGCTTAGATCCCGGGGGCAAAGGGACAGATACGCAGTATTTT. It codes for CASSLDPGGKGTDTQYF. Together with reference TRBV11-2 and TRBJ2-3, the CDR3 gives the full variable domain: EAGVAQSPRYKIIEKRQSVAFWCNPISGHATLYWYQQILGQGPKLLIQFQNNGVVDDSQLPKDRFSAERLKGVDSTLKIQPAKLEDSAVYLCASSLDPGGKGTDTQYFGPGTRLTVL.